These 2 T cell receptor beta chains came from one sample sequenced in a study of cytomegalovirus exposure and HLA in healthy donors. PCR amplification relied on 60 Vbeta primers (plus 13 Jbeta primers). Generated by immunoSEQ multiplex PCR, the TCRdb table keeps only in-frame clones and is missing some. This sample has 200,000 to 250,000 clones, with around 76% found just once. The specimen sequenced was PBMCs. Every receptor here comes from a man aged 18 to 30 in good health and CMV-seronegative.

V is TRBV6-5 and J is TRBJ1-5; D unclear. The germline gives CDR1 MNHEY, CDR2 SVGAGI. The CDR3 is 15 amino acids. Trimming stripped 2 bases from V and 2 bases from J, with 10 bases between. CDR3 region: CASSYTGKGNQPQHF. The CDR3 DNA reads TGTGCCAGCAGTTACACGGGGAAGGGCAATCAGCCCCAGCATTTT.

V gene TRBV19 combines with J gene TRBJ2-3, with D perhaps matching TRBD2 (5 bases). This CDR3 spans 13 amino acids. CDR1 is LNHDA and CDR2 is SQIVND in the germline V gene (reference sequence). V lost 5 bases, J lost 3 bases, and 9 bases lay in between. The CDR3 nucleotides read TGTGCCAGTAGTTACGGACTGACAGATACGCAGTATTTT. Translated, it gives CASSYGLTDTQYF.